Only one count was recorded for the clone carrying this TCR beta chain. Antigen: not known. These data originate in a study of Tregs in tolerant kidney transplant recipients. Study outcomes and limitations: The most relevant donor-specific Treg TCRbeta repertoire apparently came from expansion with activated donor B cells. In tolerant patients, donor-specific Tregs outgrew total Tregs, suggesting antigen-driven expansion. Validation in larger populations is needed because few patients were studied.

Thawed PBMCs were FACS-sorted into unstimulated CD4+CD25+CD127- regulatory T cells, CD4+CD25- non-regulatory cells, CD4 and CD8 cells. Sequencing used immunoSEQ multiplex PCR; TCRdb keeps in-frame clones, though not all of them. The sample lists about 110,000 clones, around 90% occurring once. The CDR3 sequence is 18 residues long. V lost 0 bases and J lost 7; bases outside the gene matches: 16. This sequence joins TRBV23-1 and TRBJ2-7, with 9 bases fitting TRBD1. TRBV23-1 is given ORF status, its function remaining uncertain. The sequence was obtained from a human donor who received a combined kidney and bone marrow transplant. Source: CD4+ T cells from blood, taken before the transplant. The CDR3 loop reads CASSQSTIPDRGYGEQYF. The CDR3 bases are TGCGCCAGCAGTCAATCTACGATCCCGGACAGGGGCTATGGTGAGCAGTACTTC.